The next 14 T cell receptor beta chains were all read from a single sample in a study of blood T cell repertoires in COVID-19. Method: immunoSEQ multiplex PCR; TCRdb's copy keeps in-frame clones and lacks some. In the table there are about 160,000 clones, around 85% of which are singletons. Sequencing used peripheral blood. These receptors were obtained from a human donor with acute or convalescent COVID-19. The donor label of this sample is uncertain.

The chain links TRBV3-1 (or the pseudogene TRBV3-2) to TRBJ1-1; D call uncertain. Germline V gene data show CDR1 as LGHDT and CDR2 as YNNKEL (reference sequence). Trimming removed 3 bases from V and 1 base from J, with 9 bases in between. This CDR3 is 14 amino acids long. The CDR3 region is CASSHPQANTEAFF. The CDR3 region has the DNA TGTGCCAGCAGCCACCCCCAAGCGAACACTGAAGCTTTCTTT.

The CDR3 is CASRRDNSGNTIYF. The CDR3 bases are TGTGCCAGCAGAAGGGACAACTCTGGAAACACCATATATTTT. The chain uses TRBV7-9 and TRBJ1-3; perhaps TRBD1 as D (6 bases). The germline V gene has CDR1 SEHNR and CDR2 FQNEAQ (reference sequence). V gave up 6 bases and J gave up 0 bases, with 9 bases separating them. The CDR3 runs 14 residues.

V is TRBV10-3 and J is TRBJ1-4; 7 nucleotides align to TRBD1. The CDR3 has 15 amino acids. After removal of 10 bases from V and 5 bases from J, the junction contained 13 bases not matched to a gene. CDR1 ENHRY and CDR2 SYGVKD come from the germline V gene. The CDR3 coding sequence is TGTGCCACCTCTAGGTCACAGGGGATAAATGAAAAACTGTTTTTT. Amino acid sequence: CATSRSQGINEKLFF.

Here the CDR3 reads CASRWTGGNTEAFF. CDR3 DNA: TGTGCCAGCAGATGGACAGGAGGGAACACTGAAGCTTTCTTT. The rearrangement uses TRBV14 and TRBJ1-1; 7 positions match TRBD1. Germline V CDR1 and CDR2: SGHDN, FVKESK. CDR3 length: 14 residues. V lost 6 bases, J lost 1 base, and 5 bases stayed unmatched.

The CDR3 nucleotides read TGCGCCAGCAGCTTGGAGAAGGGACAGGGGGCTACTGAAGCTTTCTTT. Amino acid sequence: CASSLEKGQGATEAFF. The genes are TRBV5-1 and TRBJ1-1; 12 nucleotides agree with TRBD1. The V and J ends lost 0 bases and 5 bases, in that order; junction bases with no gene match: 5. CDR1 is SGHRS and CDR2 is YFSETQ in the germline V gene. CDR3 length: 16 amino acids.

The rearrangement links TRBV29-1 to TRBJ1-2, with D possibly being TRBD1 (6 bases). The CDR3 runs 14 residues. In germline, CDR1 is SQVTM, CDR2 ANQGSEA. V was cut by 0 bases and J by 5 bases, with 13 bases left in between. The CDR3 nucleotides are TGCAGCGTTGAAGAAACAGGGTCTGGGTATGGCTACACCTTC. Protein: CSVEETGSGYGYTF.

The chain recombines TRBV18 with TRBJ1-1; the D is unclear. Germline CDR1 KGHSH, CDR2 LQKENI. V gave up 5 bases and J gave up 7 bases, with 8 bases separating them. This CDR3 has 11 amino acids. The CDR3 is CASSGAGEAFF. CDR3 DNA sequence: TGTGCCAGCTCAGGAGCCGGTGAAGCTTTCTTT.

The chain joins TRBV10-2 to TRBJ2-3, with D perhaps matching TRBD1 (5 bases). Trimming removed 4 bases from V and 2 bases from J, with 13 bases in between. CDR1 and CDR2 (germline): WSHSY, SAAADI. This CDR3 has 15 amino acids. CDR3 residues: CASSGQRLLTDTQYF. In nucleotides, the CDR3 is TGCGCCAGCAGTGGACAGCGACTTCTCACAGATACGCAGTATTTT.

The chain is built from TRBV2 and TRBJ1-2; 8 bases are shared with TRBD1. The V segment lost 5 bases and the J segment 5 bases; nucleotides outside the gene matches: 7. Germline V gene lookup returns CDR1 SNHLY and CDR2 FYNNEI. The CDR3 spans 14 residues. The CDR3 spells CASSTGGKPYGYTF. The CDR3 coding sequence is TGTGCCAGCAGTACAGGGGGGAAGCCATATGGCTACACCTTC.

The V call is TRBV6-5, the J call TRBJ2-7; TRBD2 aligns across 12 bases. The CDR3 runs 14 residues. Trimming took 8 bases from V and 3 from J; bases not matched to a gene: 5. Germline V gene data show CDR1 as MNHEY and CDR2 as SVGAGI. The CDR3 reads CASRRLAGVYEQYF. The CDR3 DNA follows: TGTGCCAGCCGAAGACTAGCGGGGGTCTACGAGCAGTACTTC.

The chain has TRBV3-1 (or the pseudogene TRBV3-2) and TRBJ2-1; tentative D call: TRBD1 (6 bases). Trimming cost V 1 base and J 4 bases, with 14 bases left between them. Per the germline V gene, CDR1 is LGHDT and CDR2 is YNNKEL (reference sequence). The CDR3 is 16 amino acids. CDR3 region: CASSQGGGRLYNEQFF. The CDR3, as DNA: TGTGCCAGCAGCCAAGGAGGGGGACGCCTTTACAATGAGCAGTTCTTC.

This clone was seen once. The chain links TRBV7-9 to TRBJ1-2; 7 bases are shared with TRBD1. The germline CDR1 and CDR2 sequences are SEHNR and FQNEAQ (reference sequence). V lost 5 bases, J lost 8 bases, and 8 bases stayed unmatched. This CDR3 is 13 amino acids long. The CDR3 reads CASSTRGAGGYTF. CDR3 in DNA: TGTGCCAGCAGCACCAGGGGGGCGGGAGGCTACACCTTC.

The sample holds a few counts of this clone. The gene calls are TRBV9 and TRBJ2-3; 14 bases map to TRBD2. This CDR3 spans 14 amino acids. The V gene's germline CDR1 is SGDLS and CDR2 YYNGEE. V was clipped by 2 bases and J by 10 bases; unmatched bases: 3. The CDR3: CASSVGTSGGAQYF. In nucleotides, the CDR3 is TGTGCCAGCAGCGTCGGGACTAGCGGGGGTGCGCAGTATTTT.

This sequence joins TRBV30 and TRBJ2-7, with 7 bases lining up with TRBD2. Losses at the gene ends were 5 bases for V and 4 bases for J; bases not matched to a gene: 8. The CDR3 sequence is 13 residues long. CDR1 GTSNPN and CDR2 SVGIG come from the germline V gene (reference sequence). CDR3 amino acids: CAWLPGGLYEQYF. The CDR3 DNA reads TGTGCCTGGCTTCCGGGAGGACTGTACGAGCAGTACTTC.